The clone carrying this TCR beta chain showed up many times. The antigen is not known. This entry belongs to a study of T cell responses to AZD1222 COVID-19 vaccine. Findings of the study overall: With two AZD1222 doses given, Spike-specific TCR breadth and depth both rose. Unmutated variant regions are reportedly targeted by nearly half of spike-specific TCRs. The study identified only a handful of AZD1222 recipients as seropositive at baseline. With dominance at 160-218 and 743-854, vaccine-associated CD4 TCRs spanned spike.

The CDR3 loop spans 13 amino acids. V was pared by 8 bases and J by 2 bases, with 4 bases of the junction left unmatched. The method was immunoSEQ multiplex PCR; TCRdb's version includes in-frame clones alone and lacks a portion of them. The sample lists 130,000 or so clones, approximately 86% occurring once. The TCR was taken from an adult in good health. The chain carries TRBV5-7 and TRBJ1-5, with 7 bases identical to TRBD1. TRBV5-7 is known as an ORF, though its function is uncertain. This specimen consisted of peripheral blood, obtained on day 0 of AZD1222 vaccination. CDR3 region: CASHQGGNQPQHF. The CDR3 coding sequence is TGTGCCAGTCATCAGGGGGGCAATCAGCCCCAGCATTTT.